This T cell receptor (beta chain) comes out of a study of T cell responses to AZD1222 COVID-19 vaccine (TCRdb year 2021). With regard to the full study: AZD1222 recipients with second doses at about 4 weeks or about 12 weeks were pooled, because spike-specific TCR depth and breadth did not differ between schedules. A total of over 230 trial participants underwent TCR sequencing, of whom nearly 210 had received two doses of AZD1222 and 26 had received two doses of the MenACWY control vaccine. Trial participants were enrolled into age subgroups of 18-55, 56-69 and 70-plus years, which contained 148, 28 and 57 TCR-sequenced participants, respectively.

The time point label corresponds to: baseline before first vaccination. Vaccinee samples came from UK trials COV001 and COV002, including a single-blind randomized controlled phase 2/3 trial of AZD1222 (ChAdOx1 nCoV-19) in healthy adults. Trial participant PBMC samples were collected at day 0 and day 28 after the second dose for TCRbeta chain sequencing. With regard to this clone: Its antigen remains unidentified. One base away there is no much larger clone; base qualities are not given.

The CDR3 regions of human TCRbeta chains were analyzed by immunosequencing. In the original analysis: Repertoire TCRs were matched against a reference library of SARS-CoV-2-specific TCRs generated with the MIRA antigen-specificity platform. Breadth was defined as the fraction of unique TCRs that were SARS-CoV-2-associated. Depth was defined as the fraction of total T cells that were SARS-CoV-2-associated. Using the MIRA data, each spike-specific TCR was assigned both to the spike region to which the TCR was reactive and to a CD4 or CD8 class. Log10-transformed breadth and depth values were compared by one-way ANOVA with Sidak's multiple comparisons tests. Drawn from immuneACCESS, this table holds only the in-frame rearrangements with V and J called that TCRdb kept. Clones are partly lost; checked studies trace under half to an unresolved V gene and leave the rest unexplained. The V and J calls and clone size come from that table; D and trimming were worked out from the DNA. The sample table contains around 99,000 clones; only one count was recorded for about 85% of them. Jointly, the top ten make up 3.5% to 4.5% of the sample.

Broad study findings and their caveats: Conclusions about previously exposed vaccinees are limited, since just five or six AZD1222 recipients were seropositive for SARS-CoV-2 at baseline. Epitopes outside the regions mutated in the B.1.351 and B.1.1.7 variants were reportedly recognized by nearly half of the unique spike-specific TCRs. CD4 TCRs associated with the vaccine covered the entire spike protein, and the dominant responses were in regions 160-218 and 743-854. Because no day 14 peak-response samples were available, the repertoires could be characterized only after the peak T cell response. After two AZD1222 doses, both the breadth and the depth of spike-specific TCRs were significantly higher than at day 0 and than in MenACWY recipients. Participants were mostly white British, with more females than males. The authors suggested clonal diversity may have been underestimated. The 56-69-year group was small, and its depth increase did not reach significance, likely because of low power.

The germline V gene provides CDR1 SGHRS and CDR2 YFSETQ. The CDR3, from cysteine to phenylalanine, totals 14 residues. Only the CDR3 region is kept as DNA, spanning 42 bases read in frame from base 1. V is clipped by 2 bases and J by 2 bases, and the sequence between their germline boundaries is 11 bases long. The specimen was peripheral blood, collected on day 0 of AZD1222 vaccination. The chain couples TRBV5-1 to TRBJ2-7; possibly the D gene is TRBD2, per 5 matching bases. The source of this sequence is an adult in good health. The CDR3 has the sequence CASSLSPGTYEQYF. At the DNA level, the sequence is TGCGCCAGCAGCTTATCCCCGGGGACCTACGAGCAGTACTTC.